A selection of T cell receptor beta chains follows, all from one sample in a study of blood T cell repertoires in COVID-19. TCRdb's table, derived via immunoSEQ multiplex PCR, lists solely in-frame clones and lacks some. The sample lists around 230,000 clones; around four fifths were seen once. The source material was peripheral blood. Every receptor here comes from a woman aged 70 to 79 with active or convalescent COVID-19. Each CDR3 is given with its conserved first and last residue.

v_call cdr3_aa
TRBV7-9 CASSSNRGLDYNEQFF
TRBV7-9 CASSLSGGRPYGYTF
TRBV28 CASTLGTPSNQPQHF
TRBV9 CATSIGTSGNTGELFF
TRBV6-5 CASSYGRDLGNTIYF
TRBV5-1 CASSLSPGQYMNTEAFF
TRBV29-1 CSIGTGDQPQHF
TRBV7-9 CASSPGGGRSLYEQYF
TRBV19 CASWVLGGEQFF
TRBV30 CAWRGLGMAQETQYF
TRBV9 CASSVDGGSTDTQYF
TRBV29-1 CSVTTGQETQYF
TRBV7-2 CASSPNRVRVNTEAFF
TRBV28 CASRRSGATNEKLFF
TRBV7-7 CASSLAGEGAYNEQFF
TRBV28 CASSPRMSGNEAFF
TRBV5-6 CASSPTGWGTEAFF
TRBV24-1 CATSDFEKPGELFF
TRBV4-3 CASSPGTGAGWGYTF
TRBV2 CASSPPGTSTTRGEQFF
TRBV6-1 CASSAPIQGYQGELFF
TRBV6-5 CASSLGSGGDQPQHF
TRBV5-6 CASSFKSGGIIHPSF
TRBV5-1 CASTSTPGAGNTEAFF
TRBV6-5 CASSYSSAAGETQYF
TRBV6-5 CASSRQGAAYGYTF
TRBV29-1 CSVVRERGPYEQYF
TRBV7-3 CASSLSRNSPLHF
TRBV6-5 CASESSGNTIYF
TRBV7-9 CASSLVGEFSYGYTF
TRBV6-5 CASSSQPSWSVGYTF
TRBV3-1/TRBV3-2 CASSQLEAGGTYEQYF
TRBV5-1 CASSSGGVQYF
TRBV12-3/TRBV12-4 CASTLDRDYGYTF
TRBV28 CASNRQGAGTGELFF
TRBV13 CASSSGGGFTDTQYF
TRBV9 CASSVASGQGSDTQYF
TRBV2 CASTDTRPDEKLFF
TRBV15 CATSRDLYRAFF
TRBV9 CASSRDLQETQYF
TRBV2 CASSEGGDETQYF
TRBV28 CASRGGTPSYEQYF
TRBV5-1 CASSLEPRYGYTF